What follows are 32 T cell receptor beta chains derived from one specimen sequenced in a study of T cell repertoires in cytomegalovirus infection. These TCRs are of unknown antigen specificity. TCRdb itself ran the reads through MiXCR, one entry per CDR3 protein. Seen here are around 430,000 distinct CDR3 sequences, about 44% observed once, and the top ten hold about 45%. Sequences were derived from cultured PBMCs, sampled from culture after CMV antigen stimulation. The receptors derive from a human donor in good health (CMV status not recorded). Some clones in this sample may be carry-over from other donors' samples.

In this sample, this clonotype turned up a few times. The chain has TRBV7-2 and TRBJ2-3; 10 bases match TRBD1. Germline CDR1 reads SGHTA; CDR2 reads FQGNSA. The trim removed 5 bases at V and 4 bases at J, leaving 9 bases unmatched. The CDR3 has 16 amino acids. DNA for the CDR3: TGTGCCAGCAGCCCAGGCAGGACAGGGGGGGCAGATACGCAGTATTTT. As protein: CASSPGRTGGADTQYF.

V usage is TRBV5-4 and J usage is TRBJ2-6; D ambiguous. This CDR3 is 15 amino acids long. V lost 7 bases and J 0 bases, leaving 11 bases between the germline ends. Germline V gives CDR1 SGHNT, CDR2 YYREEE (reference sequence). CDR3 amino acids: CASLSPSSGANVLTF. The CDR3, as DNA: TGTGCCAGCCTTTCTCCCAGCTCTGGGGCCAACGTCCTGACTTTC. Full variable domain (missing parts from reference TRBV5-4 and TRBJ2-6): ETGVTQSPTHLIKTRGQQVTLRCSSQSGHNTVSWYQQALGQGPQFIFQYYREEENGRGNFPPRFSGLQFPNYSSELNVNALELDDSALYLCASLSPSSGANVLTFGAGSRLTVL.

This clonotype was seen a few times. V gene TRBV6-5 combines with J gene TRBJ2-3, with D perhaps TRBD1 or TRBD2 (7 bases each). Germline V gene data show CDR1 as MNHEY and CDR2 as SVGAGI. The CDR3 is made up of 17 amino acids. V shed 6 bases and J shed 1 base, with 20 bases lying between them. The CDR3 DNA follows: TGTGCCAGCAGCCCCTCGGGGGGAGGGGGCGGCACAGATACGCAGTATTTT. Translating it yields CASSPSGGGGGTDTQYF.

The rearrangement joins TRBV9 to TRBJ1-1; D is possibly TRBD1 (5 bases). V gave up 0 bases and J gave up 5 bases, with 14 bases separating them. In germline, CDR1 is SGDLS, CDR2 YYNGEE. CDR3 length equals 15 residues. This CDR3 reads CASSVEPGMGTEAFF. The CDR3 DNA reads TGTGCCAGCAGCGTAGAGCCAGGGATGGGTACTGAAGCTTTCTTT.

The chain links TRBV4-3 to TRBJ2-1; 10 positions match TRBD2. V lost 0 bases, J lost 12 bases, and 8 bases stayed unmatched. The CDR3 extends over 15 amino acids. Germline V gene sequence: CDR1 LGHNA, CDR2 YSLEER. The chain's CDR3 is CASSQEPSGSLLQFF. Written as DNA, the CDR3 is TGCGCCAGCAGCCAAGAACCTAGCGGGAGCTTATTGCAGTTCTTC.

The chain is built from TRBV6-2 or TRBV6-3 and TRBJ2-2, with 8 positions matching TRBD1. CDR1 is MNHEY, CDR2 SVGEGT, per germline. The CDR3 extends over 16 amino acids. The trim removed 5 bases at V and 6 bases at J, leaving 11 bases unmatched. The CDR3 spells CASSGPGQGLAGELFF. The CDR3, as DNA: TGTGCCAGCAGTGGACCAGGACAGGGTCTGGCCGGGGAGCTGTTTTTT.

The chain joins TRBV6-1 to TRBJ1-5; D might be TRBD1 (5 bases). The V gene's germline CDR1 is MNHNS and CDR2 SASEGT. V was trimmed by 0 bases and J by 8 bases, leaving 17 bases between them. The CDR3 length is 16 residues. CDR3 coding DNA: TGTGCCAGCAGTGAAGCGCGGGGGGAGGGTCACGAGCCCCAGCATTTT. It encodes CASSEARGEGHEPQHF.

The chain uses TRBV6-2 or TRBV6-3 and TRBJ1-6; D is unclear. Germline V CDR1 and CDR2: MNHEY, SVGEGT. CDR3 length equals 14 residues. Trimming took off 5 bases at V and 3 bases at J, with 8 bases between the two ends. The CDR3 protein is CASSQTGYNSPLHF. CDR3 DNA: TGTGCCAGCAGTCAGACGGGCTATAATTCACCCCTCCACTTT.

The chain links TRBV4-3 to TRBJ1-2; D remains unclear. This CDR3 comprises 15 residues. V lost 0 bases and J lost 4, with 12 bases in between. Germline V gene sequence: CDR1 LGHNA, CDR2 YSLEER. CDR3 nucleotides: TGCGCCAGCAGCCAAGACCCCGACGACATCTATGGCTACACCTTC. Amino acids: CASSQDPDDIYGYTF.

Here the CDR3 DNA reads TGCGCCAGCTCCAAGGGAGCGAGCGGGAGCACAGATACGCAGTATTTT. Translating it yields CASSKGASGSTDTQYF. The chain is built from TRBV5-1 and TRBJ2-3; tentative D call: TRBD2 (6 bases). The germline V gene encodes CDR1 SGHRS and CDR2 YFSETQ. V was cut by 7 bases and J by 0 bases, with 18 bases left in between. The CDR3 spans 16 residues.

The CDR3 bases are TGTGCCACCGGGGCTTCGGTGGGCAATCAGCCCCAGCATTTT. Translation gives CATGASVGNQPQHF. The chain links TRBV10-3 to TRBJ1-5, with D tentatively TRBD1 (5 bases). The V end was cut by 10 bases, the J end by 2 bases, with 15 bases between. The CDR3 consists of 14 residues. CDR1 and CDR2 (germline): ENHRY, SYGVKD.

The chain links TRBV11-3 to TRBJ2-2, with D uncertain. The CDR3 runs to 15 residues. Germline loops: CDR1 SGHNT, CDR2 YENEEA. Trimming removed 4 bases at V and 0 bases at J, with 9 bases between. CDR3 region: CASSSGDPNTGELFF. The DNA of the CDR3 is TGTGCCAGCAGCTCTGGAGACCCGAACACCGGGGAGCTGTTTTTT.

V gene TRBV2 combines with J gene TRBJ1-2; TRBD1 aligns across 7 bases. Germline V gene lookup returns CDR1 SNHLY and CDR2 FYNNEI. This CDR3 comprises 13 residues. Trimming cost V 6 bases and J 4 bases; bases outside gene matches: 5. The CDR3: CASRYRGGYGYTF. CDR3 bases: TGTGCCAGCAGGTACAGGGGCGGCTATGGCTACACCTTC.

The chain has TRBV7-2 and TRBJ2-7, with 7 bases fitting TRBD2. CDR1 is SGHTA, CDR2 FQGNSA, per germline. The CDR3 runs 13 residues. J gave up 6 bases and V 4 bases, and 6 bases lay outside the gene matches. The chain's CDR3 is CASSSSLAVEQYF. The CDR3 DNA reads TGTGCCAGCAGCTCCAGCCTAGCGGTCGAGCAGTACTTC.

This chain's CDR3 is CASSGGAKTDADTQYF. CDR3 sequence (DNA): TGCGCCAGCAGCGGGGGGGCCAAAACCGACGCGGATACGCAGTATTTT. This chain links TRBV5-1 with TRBJ2-3; tentative D call: TRBD2 (7 bases). The V and J ends lost 4 bases and 6 bases respectively, with 21 bases between them. Germline-derived CDR1 and CDR2 are SGHRS and YFSETQ. The CDR3 extends over 16 amino acids.

The CDR3 loop is CASSERVSGYGVQFF. The CDR3 DNA reads as TGTGCCAGCAGTGAACGTGTTAGCGGATACGGGGTGCAGTTCTTC. The chain uses TRBV6-1 and TRBJ2-1; a weak D match, TRBD2 (6 bases). Germline values: CDR1 MNHNS, CDR2 SASEGT. The CDR3 has 15 amino acids. V lost 2 bases and J 12 bases, leaving 20 bases between the germline ends.

For this clonotype: The DNA is left out, because the CDR3 cannot be placed on it with certainty; the CDR3 is given as TCRdb lists it. This chain links TRBV10-3 with TRBJ2-7; whether TRBD2, the table's D call, matches the DNA was not checked. The CDR3 numbers 13 amino acids, ends counted. Germline V gene sequence: CDR1 ENHRY, CDR2 SYGVKD. The CDR3 protein is CAISVGSGAGADF.

This rearrangement joins TRBV28 to TRBJ1-2; 7 nucleotides line up with TRBD1. This CDR3 contains 15 residues. Germline V gene data show CDR1 as MDHEN and CDR2 as SYDVKM. J gave up 2 bases and V 5 bases, and 8 bases lay outside the gene matches. Here the CDR3 DNA reads TGTGCCAGCAGTACCACAGGGGCGGCCAACTATGGCTACACCTTC. Protein: CASSTTGAANYGYTF.

The V gene is TRBV19, the J gene TRBJ1-1; D is undetermined. Germline V gene lookup returns CDR1 LNHDA and CDR2 SQIVND (reference sequence). The CDR3 extends over 13 amino acids. The germline V and J ends were trimmed by 6 bases and 5 bases, with 13 bases remaining between them. The CDR3 reads CASSSTWQTEAFF. CDR3 DNA: TGTGCCAGTAGCTCAACCTGGCAGACTGAAGCTTTCTTT.

This clonotype has only a few counts. The V call is TRBV7-2, the J call TRBJ1-1; D not certain. The germline V gene has CDR1 SGHTA and CDR2 FQGNSA. Trimming took 2 bases from V and 3 from J, leaving 7 bases between them. The CDR3 sequence is 13 residues long. The CDR3 sequence is CASSLTVHTEAFF. CDR3 nucleotides: TGTGCCAGCAGCTTAACGGTACACACTGAAGCTTTCTTT.

In the case of this clonotype: Relative to the germline gene, one junction end is altered; a read error may explain this. The rearrangement joins TRBV7-2 to TRBJ2-5; D could derive from TRBD1 or TRBD2 (5 bases each). The CDR3 is 13 amino acids. CDR1 is SGHTA, CDR2 FQGNSA, per germline. In DNA form, the CDR3 reads TGTGACAGCAGCTTCAATCGAGGGGAGACCCAGTACTTT. Its translation is CDSSFNRGETQYF. The entire variable domain, with the rest obtained from reference TRBV7-2 and TRBJ2-5, is as follows: GAGVSQSPSNKVTEKGKDVELRCDPISGHTALYWYRQSLGQGLEFLIYFQGNSAPDKSGLPSDRFSAERTGGSVSTLTIQRTQQEDSAVYLCDSSFNRGETQYFGPGTRLLVL.

This clonotype has a handful of counts. V is TRBV7-9 and J is TRBJ2-1; TRBD2 matches 9 bases. The ends lost 8 bases at V and 0 bases at J; junction bases unmatched: 14. Germline CDR1 is SEHNR and CDR2 is FQNEAQ (reference sequence). This CDR3 has 18 residues. CDR3 in DNA: TGTGCCAGCGGCCCCGGGCTAGCGGGACCGAGCTCCTACAATGAGCAGTTCTTC. Encoded protein: CASGPGLAGPSSYNEQFF.

This clonotype came up a few times. V and J are TRBV6-1 and TRBJ2-1; 8 bases align to TRBD1. The CDR3 runs to 14 residues. CDR1 MNHNS and CDR2 SASEGT come from the germline V gene. Losses at the gene ends were 7 bases for V and 6 bases for J; bases not matched to a gene: 8. CDR3 protein: CASTDRGPPNEQFF. CDR3 nucleotide sequence: TGTGCCAGCACCGACAGGGGCCCCCCCAATGAGCAGTTCTTC.

This clonotype was seen only a few times. The CDR3 coding sequence is TGTGCCAGCAGCTCTTTTGGACAGGGCTCCTACGAGCAGTACTTC. It is translated as CASSSFGQGSYEQYF. This chain links TRBV7-2 with TRBJ2-7; 8 positions agree with TRBD1. The J segment lost 0 bases and the V segment lost 4 bases, leaving 5 bases of the junction unmatched. The germline V gene has CDR1 SGHTA and CDR2 FQGNSA. The CDR3 has 15 residues.

CDR3 nucleotides: TGTGCCAGCAGCTTATTCAGCGTCAGGGCGGGAGAGACCCAGTACTTC. Translated: CASSLFSVRAGETQYF. The chain combines TRBV7-2 with TRBJ2-5, with D possibly being TRBD1 or TRBD2 (5 bases each). Germline CDR1 reads SGHTA; CDR2 reads FQGNSA. Trimming took 2 bases from V and 4 from J, leaving 17 bases between them. The CDR3 consists of 16 residues.

This clonotype was detected a few times. The V and J genes are TRBV10-1 and TRBJ1-5; TRBD1 is a possible D gene (5 bases). CDR1 and CDR2 (germline): WNHNN, SYGVQD (reference sequence). This CDR3 region has 13 residues. Trimming removed 3 bases from V and 7 bases from J, with 10 bases in between. The CDR3 reads CASSETGGQPQHF. The CDR3 DNA sequence: TGCGCCAGCAGTGAAACAGGTGGACAGCCCCAGCATTTT.

The V and J genes are TRBV7-9 and TRBJ2-1, with 7 bases matching TRBD1. The V segment lost 4 bases and the J segment 5 bases; nucleotides outside the gene matches: 11. Germline assignment: CDR1 SEHNR and CDR2 FQNEAQ (reference sequence). This CDR3 has 16 residues. This chain's CDR3 is CASSSLDRESHNEQFF. The CDR3 DNA reads as TGTGCCAGCAGCTCCCTCGACAGGGAGAGCCACAATGAGCAGTTCTTC.

This chain joins TRBV7-6 and TRBJ2-7, with TRBD2 matching over 7 bases. The CDR3 runs 15 residues. CDR1 and CDR2 from the germline V gene are SGHVS and FNYEAQ. The V gene end was trimmed by 5 bases and the J gene end by 3 bases; junction bases not matched to a gene: 10. CDR3 sequence reads: CASSMHGTKYYEQYF. CDR3 coding DNA: TGTGCCAGCAGCATGCACGGGACTAAGTACTACGAGCAGTACTTC.

The sample holds one count of this clonotype. At one of its ends the junction is not consistent with the germline gene, which may arise from a read error. The chain joins TRBV7-2 to TRBJ2-3; D gene ambiguous. Germline values: CDR1 SGHTA, CDR2 FQGNSA. This CDR3 region has 13 residues. The CDR3 is CASSARVPDTQYF. CDR3 nucleotide sequence: TGTGCTAGCAGCGCTAGGGTGCCAGATACGCAGTATTTT.

The chain has TRBV27 and TRBJ1-6, with D unclear. CDR1 is MNHEY and CDR2 is SMNVEV in the germline V gene (reference sequence). The CDR3 runs to 14 residues. V was pared by 2 bases and J by 5 bases, with 7 bases between. CDR3: CASSLMGHNSPLHF. The CDR3 DNA is TGTGCCAGCAGTTTAATGGGTCATAATTCACCCCTCCACTTT.

The chain carries TRBV20-1 and TRBJ2-1, with TRBD2 matching over 12 bases. Per the germline V gene, CDR1 is DFQATT and CDR2 is SNEGSKA (reference sequence). The junction had 9 bases not matched to a gene; V was cut back by 6 bases and J by 3 bases. This CDR3 spans 16 amino acids. The CDR3, as DNA: TGCAGTGCACCTCGACTAGCGGGAGCACACTACAATGAGCAGTTCTTC. Protein: CSAPRLAGAHYNEQFF.

This clonotype turned up a few times. The chain has TRBV6-1 and TRBJ1-3; D is unresolved. CDR1 is MNHNS, CDR2 SASEGT, per germline. This CDR3 has 15 residues. V dropped 8 bases and J dropped 0 bases, with 14 bases sitting between them. CDR3 loop: CASSRLASSGNTIYF. CDR3 nucleotide sequence: TGTGCCAGCTCAAGGTTGGCCTCCTCTGGAAACACCATATATTTT.